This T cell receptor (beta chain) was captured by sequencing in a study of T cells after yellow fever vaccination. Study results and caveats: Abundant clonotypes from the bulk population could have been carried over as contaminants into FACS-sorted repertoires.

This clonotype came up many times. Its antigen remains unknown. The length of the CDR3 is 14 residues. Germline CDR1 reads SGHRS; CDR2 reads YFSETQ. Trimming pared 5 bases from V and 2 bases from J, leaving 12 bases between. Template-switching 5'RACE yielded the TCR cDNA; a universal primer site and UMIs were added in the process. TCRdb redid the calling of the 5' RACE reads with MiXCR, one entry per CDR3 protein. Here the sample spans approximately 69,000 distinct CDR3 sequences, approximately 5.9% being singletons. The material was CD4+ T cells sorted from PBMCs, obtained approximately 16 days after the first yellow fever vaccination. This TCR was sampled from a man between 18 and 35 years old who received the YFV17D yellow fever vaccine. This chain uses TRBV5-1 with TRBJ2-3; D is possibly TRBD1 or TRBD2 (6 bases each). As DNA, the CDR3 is TGCGCCAGCAGGTATCGGGGGCTCACAGATACGCAGTATTTT. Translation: CASRYRGLTDTQYF.